One sample yielded the 5 T cell receptor beta chains listed below, sequenced in a study of CD8 T cell repertoires and HIV-1 epitope variants. Their cognate antigens are unknown. The assay was immunoSEQ multiplex PCR, and TCRdb's table has in-frame clones only and misses some. Here the sample spans 4,000 to 5,000 clones, under 70% being singletons. What was sequenced was cultured CD8+ T cells derived from PBMCs. These receptors were obtained from a male donor with HIV.

This rearrangement joins TRBV19 to TRBJ1-1, with 7 bases lining up with TRBD1. The V gene end was trimmed by 6 bases and the J gene end by 4 bases; junction bases not matched to a gene: 8. This CDR3 contains 14 residues. Germline V gene lookup returns CDR1 LNHDA and CDR2 SQIVND (reference sequence). The CDR3 DNA sequence: TGTGCCAGTAGGGCCCGACAGGGTAGCACTGAAGCTTTCTTT. It translates to CASRARQGSTEAFF.

The chain has TRBV7-9 and TRBJ2-3, with D perhaps matching TRBD2 (5 bases). The CDR3 is 12 residues long. V gave up 11 bases and J gave up 6 bases, with 15 bases separating them. CDR1 is SEHNR, CDR2 FQNEAQ, per germline (reference sequence). This chain's CDR3 is CAGGSEWDTQYF. CDR3 in DNA: TGTGCCGGTGGTAGCGAATGGGATACGCAGTATTTT. Looking up the rest from reference TRBV7-9 and TRBJ2-3 gives the full variable domain: DTGVSQNPRHKITKRGQNVTFRCDPISEHNRLYWYRQTLGQGPEFLTYFQNEAQLEKSRLLSDRFSAERPKGSFSTLEIQRTEQGDSAMYLCAGGSEWDTQYFGPGTRLTVL.

The CDR3 protein is CASSLVSGGGPSETQYF. CDR3 nucleotide sequence: TGTGCCAGCAGCTTAGTCTCTGGCGGGGGTCCGTCGGAGACCCAGTACTTC. The chain links TRBV7-9 to TRBJ2-5; TRBD2 agrees at 7 bases. The V gene end was trimmed by 1 base and the J gene end by 5 bases; junction bases not matched to a gene: 13. CDR3 length equals 17 residues. Looked up from germline, CDR1 is SEHNR and CDR2 is FQNEAQ (reference sequence).

V gene TRBV19 combines with J gene TRBJ1-1, with D possibly being TRBD1 (5 bases). Trimming shortened V by 1 base and J by 6 bases, and 9 bases separated the two germline ends. Looked up from germline, CDR1 is LNHDA and CDR2 is SQIVND (reference sequence). This CDR3 has 13 residues. CDR3 sequence reads: CASSIVGDAEAFF. As DNA, the CDR3 is TGTGCCAGTAGTATAGTGGGGGACGCTGAAGCTTTCTTT. The whole variable domain, filled in from reference TRBV19 and TRBJ1-1, reads DGGITQSPKYLFRKEGQNVTLSCEQNLNHDAMYWYRQDPGQGLRLIYYSQIVNDFQKGDIAEGYSVSREKKESFPLTVTSAQKNPTAFYLCASSIVGDAEAFFGQGTRLTVV.

The rearrangement joins TRBV28 to TRBJ1-2, with 11 positions matching TRBD1. The germline CDR1 and CDR2 sequences are MDHEN and SYDVKM. The V gene end was trimmed by 3 bases and the J gene end by 4 bases; junction bases not matched to a gene: 1. CDR3 length: 14 residues. CDR3 coding DNA: TGTGCCAGCAGTTTTGGGACAGGGGGCTATGGCTACACCTTC. It specifies CASSFGTGGYGYTF.